The rows below give T cell receptor beta chains drawn from one sample of a study of cytomegalovirus exposure and HLA in healthy donors. Profiling relied on immunoSEQ multiplex PCR, and the TCRdb table lists in-frame clones only, not all of them. Of roughly 57,000 clones detected, 70% to 85% appear once; the ten largest clones hold 2.5% to 3.5%. The sample was PBMCs. The receptors originated from a middle-aged man in good health and CMV-seronegative. The CDR3 runs from the conserved cysteine through the conserved F or W. A D gene is named only where the DNA matches it firmly. Only part of the rows carry a size: once, few, many, or a class if the clone is expanded.

j_gene | abundance | d_gene | v_gene | CDR3aa | CDR3nt
TRBJ1-1 | . | . | TRBV10-2 | CASSEDSYTEAFF | TGCGCCAGCAGTGAGGACAGTTACACTGAAGCTTTCTTT
TRBJ2-4 | . | . | TRBV7-9 | CASSLAQGAKNIQYF | TGTGCCAGCAGCTTAGCGCAGGGAGCCAAAAACATTCAGTACTTC
TRBJ2-7 | . | TRBD1 | TRBV7-2 | CASSLSTGGYEQYF | TGTGCCAGCAGCTTGTCGACAGGGGGCTACGAGCAGTACTTC
TRBJ2-2 | . | TRBD1 | TRBV7-8 | CASSSRQGPTGELFF | TGTGCCAGCAGCTCACGACAGGGACCCACCGGGGAGCTGTTTTTT
TRBJ2-5 | . | TRBD1 | TRBV6-5 | CASSGTAKFTQYF | TGTGCCAGCTCCGGGACAGCTAAGTTTACCCAGTACTTC
TRBJ2-1 | . | . | TRBV7-6 | CASSPNAGYEQFF | TGTGCCAGCAGCCCTAATGCGGGATATGAGCAGTTCTTC
TRBJ1-1 | . | TRBD1 | TRBV5-1 | CASGISTGGMTEAFF | TGCGCCAGCGGGATCTCGACAGGGGGCATGACTGAAGCTTTCTTT
TRBJ1-3 | . | . | TRBV10-3 | CASRSGSGNTIYF | TGTGCCAGCAGGAGTGGCTCTGGAAACACCATATATTTT
TRBJ2-7 | . | TRBD1 | TRBV11-2 | CASSLIHSGQATYEQYF | TGTGCCAGCAGCTTAATCCATTCCGGACAGGCAACCTACGAGCAGTACTTC
TRBJ2-5 | . | TRBD2 | TRBV11-3 | CASSPGTSGQYQETQYF | TGTGCCAGCAGCCCCGGGACTAGCGGGCAGTACCAAGAGACCCAGTACTTC
TRBJ2-7 | once | TRBD1 | TRBV15 | CATSSETGQGYEQYF | TGTGCCACCAGCAGCGAAACCGGACAGGGCTACGAGCAGTACTTC
TRBJ2-3 | . | . | TRBV7-3 | CASSLTRAGKPTDTQYF | TGTGCCAGCAGCTTAACCCGGGCGGGAAAACCTACAGATACGCAGTATTTT
TRBJ1-5 | . | . | TRBV28 | CASSFSGRRDNQPQHF | TGTGCCAGCAGTTTTAGCGGCAGACGAGACAATCAGCCCCAGCATTTT
TRBJ2-7 | few | TRBD1 | TRBV28 | CASRKQGPTYEQYF | TGTGCCAGCAGAAAACAGGGGCCAACCTACGAGCAGTACTTC
TRBJ2-6 | . | . | TRBV7-9 | CASSLGRDSRGSGANVLTF | TGTGCCAGCAGCTTAGGGCGGGACTCTCGTGGGTCTGGGGCCAACGTCCTGACTTTC
TRBJ2-1 | . | TRBD1 | TRBV10-1 | CASSGTSLSGTGPKEQFF | TGCGCCAGCAGTGGGACCAGTTTATCCGGGACAGGGCCGAAGGAGCAGTTCTTC
TRBJ2-5 | . | TRBD1 | TRBV18 | CASSSYLTGAETQYF | TGTGCCAGCTCATCGTATCTTACAGGGGCAGAGACCCAGTACTTC
TRBJ1-2 | . | . | TRBV7-3 | CASSPDREYGYTF | TGTGCCAGCAGCCCTGACCGGGAGTATGGCTACACCTTC
TRBJ2-5 | . | . | TRBV6-1 | CASSRYFPSETQYF | TGTGCCAGCAGTCGTTATTTCCCTAGCGAGACCCAGTACTTC
TRBJ2-2 | . | TRBD1 | TRBV10-3 | CAISASVGQGKSGELFF | TGTGCCATCAGTGCATCGGTGGGACAGGGGAAATCCGGGGAGCTGTTTTTT
TRBJ1-2 | . | TRBD1 | TRBV5-8 | CASATGNPYGYTF | TGTGCCAGCGCGACAGGGAATCCCTATGGCTACACCTTC
TRBJ1-1 | . | . | TRBV19 | CASSTGVLITEAFF | TGTGCCAGTAGTACAGGGGTGTTGATCACTGAAGCTTTCTTT
TRBJ2-3 | . | . | TRBV11-3 | CASSSNGDTQYF | TGTGCCAGCAGCTCGAACGGGGATACGCAGTATTTT
TRBJ1-3 | . | TRBD1 | TRBV7-3 | CASSQGVGNTIYF | TGTGCCAGCAGTCAGGGGGTTGGAAACACCATATATTTT
TRBJ2-7 | once | . | TRBV6-5 | CASSRTPEGYEQYF | TGTGCCAGCAGCCGCACTCCGGAGGGGTACGAGCAGTACTTC
TRBJ2-1 | once | TRBD1 | TRBV5-1 | CASSPDRGPPDEQFF | TGCGCCAGCAGCCCGGACAGGGGACCTCCCGATGAGCAGTTCTTC
TRBJ1-4 | few | TRBD1 | TRBV6-1 | CASSPSDRGDEKLFF | TGTGCCAGCAGTCCCTCGGACAGGGGTGATGAAAAACTGTTTTTT
TRBJ1-1 | once | . | TRBV29-1 | CSASVVTEAFF | TGCAGCGCGTCGGTGGTCACTGAAGCTTTCTTT
TRBJ2-3 | . | TRBD1 | TRBV9 | CASSSRTGDYTDTQYF | TGTGCCAGCAGCTCGCGGACAGGGGACTACACAGATACGCAGTATTTT
TRBJ1-2 | . | TRBD1 | TRBV27 | CASFGAGTGQLTGGYTF | TGTGCCAGCTTTGGGGCGGGGACAGGCCAGCTAACTGGTGGCTACACCTTC
TRBJ2-1 | once | . | TRBV13 | CASSLTRLGAGSYNEQFF | TGTGCCAGCAGCTTAACTAGACTAGGGGCTGGTTCCTACAATGAGCAGTTCTTC
TRBJ1-3 | . | . | TRBV30 | CAWSGGSGNTIYF | TGTGCCTGGAGCGGGGGGTCTGGAAACACCATATATTTT
TRBJ2-7 | . | . | TRBV2 | CASHSAGIEQYF | TGTGCCAGCCACTCCGCAGGCATCGAGCAGTACTTC
TRBJ2-1 | . | TRBD2 | TRBV6-5 | CASSYRTSGSYNEQFF | TGTGCCAGCAGTTACAGGACTAGCGGTTCCTACAATGAGCAGTTCTTC
TRBJ2-1 | . | . | TRBV5-6 | CASSFNREQFF | TGTGCCAGCAGCTTCAACAGGGAGCAGTTCTTC
TRBJ1-5 | . | TRBD1 | TRBV28 | CASSRGQGHQPQHF | TGTGCCAGCAGTCGGGGACAGGGGCATCAGCCCCAGCATTTT
TRBJ2-1 | . | . | TRBV28 | CASSLNEVEQFF | TGTGCCAGCAGTTTAAATGAGGTGGAGCAGTTCTTC
TRBJ1-1 | . | . | TRBV4-3 | CASQEYSNTEAFF | TGCGCCAGCCAGGAATATTCCAACACTGAAGCTTTCTTT
TRBJ1-5 | . | . | TRBV5-8 | CASSLDLQPQHF | TGTGCCAGCAGCTTGGATCTTCAGCCCCAGCATTTT
TRBJ2-2 | . | TRBD2 | TRBV13 | CASSHGLAGNAGELFF | TGTGCCAGCAGCCACGGACTAGCGGGGAACGCCGGGGAGCTGTTTTTT
TRBJ1-4 | . | . | TRBV4-1 | CASSQDREVFWSDEKLFF | TGCGCCAGCAGCCAAGATCGGGAGGTTTTTTGGTCGGATGAAAAACTGTTTTTT
TRBJ2-5 | . | . | TRBV18 | CASSPTREETQYF | TGTGCCAGCTCACCCACGCGAGAAGAGACCCAGTACTTC
TRBJ2-1 | . | . | TRBV4-2 | CASSQGYRDYNEQFF | TGTGCCAGCAGCCAAGGATACAGGGACTACAATGAGCAGTTCTTC
TRBJ2-3 | . | . | TRBV4-2 | CASSQGRLDTQYF | TGTGCCAGCAGCCAAGGACGACTAGATACGCAGTATTTT
TRBJ1-4 | . | TRBD1 | TRBV2 | CASRAGTGRNEKLFF | TGTGCCAGCAGGGCGGGGACAGGAAGGAATGAAAAACTGTTTTTT
TRBJ2-5 | . | TRBD2 | TRBV7-9 | CASSFGLAGGPEETQYF | TGTGCCAGCAGCTTCGGACTAGCGGGGGGGCCGGAAGAGACCCAGTACTTC